A single sample gave rise to the 8 T cell receptor beta chains below, sequenced in a study of blood T cell repertoires in COVID-19. TCRdb's copy holds only in-frame clones and misses some; the assay was immunoSEQ multiplex PCR. The table records about 500,000 clones, about 89% of them present only once. Sequenced: peripheral blood. The receptor source for this set is a woman aged 45 to 65 with COVID-19, enrolled during active disease.

The V and J genes are TRBV19 and TRBJ2-5; 8 nucleotides agree with TRBD1. Per the germline V gene, CDR1 is LNHDA and CDR2 is SQIVND (reference sequence). The CDR3 runs to 14 residues. The trim removed 4 bases at V and 5 bases at J, leaving 6 bases unmatched. Here the CDR3 reads CASSTRTGTETQYF. Here the CDR3 DNA reads TGTGCCAGTAGTACCCGGACAGGGACCGAGACCCAGTACTTC.

This clone appeared once. The rearrangement joins TRBV5-1 to TRBJ2-2, with D possibly matching TRBD2 (6 bases). V lost 3 bases and J 4 bases, leaving 13 bases between the germline ends. Germline CDR1 reads SGHRS; CDR2 reads YFSETQ. CDR3 size: 15 residues. CDR3 region: CASSSRLEGTGELFF. In DNA form, the CDR3 reads TGCGCCAGCAGCTCCCGACTAGAGGGCACCGGGGAGCTGTTTTTT.

V usage is TRBV9 and J usage is TRBJ1-6; 7 nucleotides line up with TRBD1. Germline V lookup: CDR1 SGDLS, CDR2 YYNGEE. V was pared by 0 bases and J by 9 bases, with 6 bases of the junction left unmatched. The CDR3 has 15 residues. In DNA, the CDR3 is TGTGCCAGCAGCGTAGGGACTTCAGGGGGTTCACCCCTCCACTTT. Encoded protein: CASSVGTSGGSPLHF.

The chain links TRBV2 to TRBJ1-4; D remains ambiguous. The CDR3 length is 12 residues. Trimming left V 5 bases short and J 8 bases short, with 9 bases between. The germline gives CDR1 SNHLY, CDR2 FYNNEI. The CDR3 loop reads CASSTDSEKLFF. As DNA, the CDR3 is TGTGCCAGCAGTACGGACTCAGAAAAACTGTTTTTT.

The genes are TRBV5-5 and TRBJ2-7, with TRBD1 matching over 9 bases. Germline values: CDR1 SGHKS, CDR2 YYEKEE (reference sequence). CDR3 size: 15 residues. The junction had 5 bases not matched to a gene; V was cut back by 1 base and J by 3 bases. CDR3 sequence reads: CASSLSDRGVYEQYF. For the CDR3, the DNA is TGTGCCAGCAGCTTGTCCGACAGGGGGGTCTACGAGCAGTACTTC.

This clone was recorded a few times. This chain links TRBV9 with TRBJ1-2; D is possibly TRBD1 (5 bases). Trimming cost V 3 bases and J 13 bases, with 19 bases left between them. Germline CDR1 SGDLS, CDR2 YYNGEE. This CDR3 region has 13 residues. The chain's CDR3 is CASSASLLGGFTF. The CDR3 DNA reads as TGTGCCAGCAGCGCGAGCCTTCTGGGGGGGTTCACCTTC.

The chain couples TRBV18 to TRBJ1-5, with 9 bases matching TRBD1. With 0 bases clipped from V and 7 bases from J, the junction kept 4 bases outside the gene matches. Germline loops: CDR1 KGHSH, CDR2 LQKENI. The CDR3 totals 15 residues. CDR3 nucleotide sequence: TGTGCCAGCTCACCACCGGGGACAGGGATCCAGCCCCAGCATTTT. Its protein is CASSPPGTGIQPQHF.

This rearrangement joins TRBV4-2 to TRBJ1-5; 7 nucleotides match TRBD1. The CDR3 has 12 amino acids. Germline CDR1 reads LGHNA; CDR2 reads YNFKEQ. Unmatched junction bases numbered 1, after V lost 2 bases and J lost 9 bases. CDR3 protein: CASSQYRGPQHF. The CDR3 nucleotides are TGTGCCAGCAGCCAATACAGGGGGCCCCAGCATTTT.